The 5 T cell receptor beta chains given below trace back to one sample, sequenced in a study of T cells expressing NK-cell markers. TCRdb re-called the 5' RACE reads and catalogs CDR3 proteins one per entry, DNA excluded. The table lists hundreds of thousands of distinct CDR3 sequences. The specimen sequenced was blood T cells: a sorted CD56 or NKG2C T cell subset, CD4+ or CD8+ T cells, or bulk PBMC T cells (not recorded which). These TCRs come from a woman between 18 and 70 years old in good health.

This CDR3 reads CASSAGQGVAPLHF. V gene TRBV6-1 combines with J gene TRBJ1-6; the D call of TRBD1 rests on TCRdb alone, since no DNA is present to check it. The CDR3 has 14 residues. Per the germline V gene, CDR1 is MNHNS and CDR2 is SASEGT.

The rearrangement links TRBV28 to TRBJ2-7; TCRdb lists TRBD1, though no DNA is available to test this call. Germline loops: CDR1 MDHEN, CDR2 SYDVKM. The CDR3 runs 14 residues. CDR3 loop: CASRTLGQGYEQYF.

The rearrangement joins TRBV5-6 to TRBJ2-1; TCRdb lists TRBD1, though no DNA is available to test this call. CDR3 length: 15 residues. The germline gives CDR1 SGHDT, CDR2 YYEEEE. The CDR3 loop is CASSFLRDAENEQFF. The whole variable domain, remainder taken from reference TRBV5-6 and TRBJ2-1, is DAGVTQSPTHLIKTRGQQVTLRCSPKSGHDTVSWYQQALGQGPQFIFQYYEEEERQRGNFPDRFSGHQFPNYSSELNVNALLLGDSALYLCASSFLRDAENEQFFGPGTRLTVL.

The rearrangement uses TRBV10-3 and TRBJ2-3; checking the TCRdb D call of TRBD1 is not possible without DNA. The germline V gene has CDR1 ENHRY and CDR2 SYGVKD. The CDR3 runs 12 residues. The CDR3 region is CATRQGSDTQYF.

The CDR3 spells CASTGHDYGYTF. The chain employs TRBV6-1 and TRBJ1-2. Germline CDR1 is MNHNS and CDR2 is SASEGT. The CDR3 is 12 amino acids.